This T cell receptor (beta chain) was retrieved from a study of cytomegalovirus exposure and HLA in healthy donors. PCR employed 60 Vbeta and 13 Jbeta primers. Produced via immunoSEQ multiplex PCR; TCRdb's table is partial and in-frame only. The sample includes around 150,000 clones, 88% of them seen just once. Sampled while nominally healthy, donors likely had unrecorded immune exposures. With V trimmed by 6 bases and J by 2 bases, 7 bases remained unmatched. Germline assignment: CDR1 SNHLY and CDR2 FYNNEI. The CDR3 has 15 amino acids. The receptor was isolated from a woman aged 40 to 55 in good health and CMV-seronegative. Sequencing was performed on PBMCs. The chain recombines TRBV2 with TRBJ1-5, with 7 bases that match TRBD1. The CDR3 protein is CASRSTTGGNQPQHF. The CDR3 region has the DNA TGTGCCAGCAGAAGCACTACAGGGGGCAATCAGCCCCAGCATTTT.